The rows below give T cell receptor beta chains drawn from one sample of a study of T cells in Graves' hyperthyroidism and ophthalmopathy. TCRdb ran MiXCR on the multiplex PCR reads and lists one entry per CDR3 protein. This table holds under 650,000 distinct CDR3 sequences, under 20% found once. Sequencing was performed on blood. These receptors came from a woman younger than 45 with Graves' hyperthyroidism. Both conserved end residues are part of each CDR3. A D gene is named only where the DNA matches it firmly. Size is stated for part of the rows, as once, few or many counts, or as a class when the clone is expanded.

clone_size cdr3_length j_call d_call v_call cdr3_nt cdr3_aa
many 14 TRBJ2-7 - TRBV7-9 TGTGCCAGCAGCCCGCTAGACAGGAACTACGAGCAGTACTTC CASSPLDRNYEQYF
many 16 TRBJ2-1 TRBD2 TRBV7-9 TGTGCCAGCAGCTCAAACCTAGCGGGAGGGAGGATTGAGCAGTTCTTC CASSSNLAGGRIEQFF
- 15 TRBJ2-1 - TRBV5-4 TGTGCCAGCAGCTTGCGGGGAGTAGGGCGGGGAAGGCAGTTCTTC CASSLRGVGRGRQFF
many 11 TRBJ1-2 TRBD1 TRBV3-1 TGTGCCAGCCAGGGGGCGGTTGGCTACACCTTC CASQGAVGYTF
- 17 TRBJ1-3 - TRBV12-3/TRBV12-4 TGTGCCAGCAGCTTTCGAGGGCGGGGAAACTCTGGAAACACCATATATTTT CASSFRGRGNSGNTIYF
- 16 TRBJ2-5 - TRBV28 TGTGCCAGCAGTTTAATGGGGGGACCCCCTCCCCAGACCCAGTACTTC CASSLMGGPPPQTQYF
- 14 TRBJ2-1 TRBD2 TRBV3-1 TGTGCCAGCAGCCACCTAGCGGGAGTGTATGAGCAGTTCTTC CASSHLAGVYEQFF
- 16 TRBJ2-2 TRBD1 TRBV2 TGTGCCAGCAGTCCTACCGGGACAGTGGGAGCCGGGGAGCTGTTTTTT CASSPTGTVGAGELFF
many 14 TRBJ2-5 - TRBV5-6 TGTGCCAGCAGCTTACGGGACTTCCAAGAGACCCAGTACTTC CASSLRDFQETQYF
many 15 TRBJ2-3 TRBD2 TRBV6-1 TGTGCCAGCAGTTGGCTAGCGGAGAACACAGATACGCAGTATTTT CASSWLAENTDTQYF
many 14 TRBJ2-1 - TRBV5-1 TGCGCCAGCAGCGGCCAGCGGGTTTACAATGAGCAGTTCTTC CASSGQRVYNEQFF
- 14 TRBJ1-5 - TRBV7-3 TGTGCCAGCAGTTCCCGGAATAGCAATCAGCCCCAGCATTTT CASSSRNSNQPQHF
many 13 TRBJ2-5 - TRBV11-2 TGTGCCAGCAGCTTAGTTTCAATGGAGACCCAGTACTTC CASSLVSMETQYF